This TCR beta chain was captured by sequencing in a study of identical twins. Trimming cost V 0 bases and J 7 bases, with 10 bases left between them. There are 14 residues in the CDR3. Germline CDR1 and CDR2: MRHNA and SNTAGT. A universal primer site was added by template switching, and unique molecular identifiers were carried by the cDNA. TCRdb used MiXCR to reprocess the 5' RACE reads, holding one entry per CDR3 protein. The sample records 510,000 or so distinct CDR3 sequences, nearly 15% being singletons. Study-level points and caveats: Its conclusions, products of cross-sectional statistical analysis, did not come from following the same donors.

Of note for this clonotype: What it recognizes is unknown.

This same sample was also part of a study on yellow fever vaccine responses in identical twins.

The TCR sequence derives from a woman under 30 in good health. Sequences were obtained from CD4+ T cells sorted from blood. The J gene is TRBJ2-1, the V gene TRBV6-4; perhaps TRBD2 as D (6 bases). The CDR3 nucleotides are TGTGCCAGCAGTGACTCCGGCGGGGATAATGAGCAGTTCTTC. Protein sequence: CASSDSGGDNEQFF.